This T cell receptor beta chain was profiled in a study of T cell changes during pregnancy in multiple sclerosis. Measured with immunoSEQ multiplex PCR; TCRdb has only the in-frame clones, and not every one. The sample contains 55,000 to 75,000 clones, approximately 93% of which appear only once. Material: CD8+ T cells from peripheral blood mononuclear cells, obtained in the second trimester of pregnancy. This clonotype was sampled from a female donor with multiple sclerosis, enrolled in a pregnancy study.

CDR3 bases: TGTGCCAGCAGCCGCCTCGCCGAGTACAATGAGCAGTTCTTC. Encoded protein: CASSRLAEYNEQFF. The genes are TRBV9 and TRBJ2-1; D ambiguous. Germline-derived CDR1 and CDR2 are SGDLS and YYNGEE. This CDR3 is 14 amino acids long. The germline V and J ends were trimmed by 4 bases and 4 bases, with 12 bases remaining between them.